The clone carrying this T cell receptor (beta chain) was counted a few times. This CDR3 is 13 amino acids long. CDR1 LNHDA and CDR2 SQIVND come from the germline V gene (reference sequence). Trimming took 10 bases from V and 0 from J, leaving 12 bases between them. This sample was taken from a study of blood T cell repertoires in COVID-19. The wider study: Samples representing acute and convalescent COVID-19 were sourced from the United States, Italy and Spain. T cells, B-cell-depleted T cells, or PBMCs provided the cDNA or gDNA that served as material.

Authors' data handling: Amplification of reference gene primers provided the estimated nucleated cell counts. Profiling relied on immunoSEQ multiplex PCR, and the TCRdb table lists in-frame clones only, not all of them. The V and J calls and clone size are taken from that table; D and trimming were inferred from the DNA. The top ten clones hold about 8.1% of a sample with 200,000 to 250,000 clones, about 79% of them seen once. The specimen was peripheral blood. The source is a man at least 80 years old with acute or convalescent COVID-19. This chain connects TRBV19 to TRBJ1-2; tentatively, D is TRBD1 (5 bases). The CDR3 DNA follows: TGTGCCACTACCGACAGAACTAACTATGGCTACACCTTC. It is translated as CATTDRTNYGYTF.